The 2 T cell receptor beta chains listed next were all sequenced from one sample in a study of cytomegalovirus exposure and HLA in healthy donors. The PCR was carried out with 60 Vbeta primers and 13 Jbeta primers. This table comes from immunoSEQ multiplex PCR, and its TCRdb copy is limited to in-frame clones, with some not included. The table includes hundreds of thousands of clones, approximately 80% detected once. The sequenced material came from PBMCs. These receptors all come from a boy between 2 and 15 years old in good health and CMV-seronegative.

This chain joins TRBV6-5 and TRBJ1-1, with 7 bases that match TRBD1. The length of the CDR3 is 14 residues. Germline CDR1 MNHEY, CDR2 SVGAGI. After removal of 8 bases from V and 0 bases from J, the junction contained 6 bases not matched to a gene. The CDR3 bases are TGTGCCAGCTTAGAGACAGGGCTGAACACTGAAGCTTTCTTT. Translation gives CASLETGLNTEAFF.

The genes are TRBV13 and TRBJ2-7; 7 bases are a match to TRBD1. Trimming cost V 5 bases and J 2 bases; bases outside gene matches: 9. The germline CDR1 and CDR2 sequences are PRHDT and FYEKMQ (reference sequence). The CDR3 covers 15 residues. The CDR3 protein is CASSPRDSLPYEQYF. The DNA for the CDR3 is TGTGCCAGCAGCCCCCGGGACAGCCTACCCTACGAGCAGTACTTC.